This TCR beta chain derives from a study of shared clonotypes between healthy human individuals. In the study overall: Sampling drew on donors who were two women and three men aged 18 to 49. Three plates each covered CD4 naive and memory; CD8 naive two, CD8 memory one.

Between the trimmed V and J ends, which lost 2 bases and 2 bases, there was a span of 4 bases. In germline, CDR1 is SGHTA, CDR2 FQGNSA. The CDR3 runs to 12 residues. In its sample, this clone was seen many times. Its cognate antigen is unknown. Study-wide findings and caveats: Sequencing depth was expected to influence donor clonotype sharing.

Genomic DNA belonging to each subset was distributed in equal measure over several immunoSEQ plates. Assay used: immunoSEQ multiplex PCR; TCRdb lists only in-frame clones, some missing. This table has about 330,000 clones, roughly 70% appearing once. This TCR was sampled from a man aged 25 to 40 in good health. The chain links TRBV7-2 to TRBJ2-7; no clear D. Sequences were obtained from memory CD4+ T cells sorted from blood. Subset given: CD45RA-negative fraction. The CDR3 loop is CASSLPTYEQYF. CDR3 nucleotide sequence: TGTGCCAGCAGCTTACCAACCTACGAGCAGTACTTC.